The clone carrying this T cell receptor (beta chain) has only a few counts. Its antigen is still unknown. Use of 60 Vbeta and 13 Jbeta primers characterized the PCR. Clones were read by immunoSEQ multiplex PCR, and TCRdb kept only the in-frame ones, dropping some. The sample has more than 85,000 clones; under 75% are singletons. The sample is drawn from a study of cytomegalovirus exposure and HLA in healthy donors. Study results and caveats: Most of the TCR beta V segments (in an earlier analysis) were productive either about 87% or about 30% of the time. It has been reported that TCR beta sequences accurately predicted the HLA-A and HLA-B alleles of most subjects.

Material for sequencing was PBMCs. This clonotype originated in a female donor in good health and CMV-seronegative.

The CDR3 here is CARSGHRGETQYF. CDR3 nucleotide sequence: TGTGCCCGATCGGGACACCGAGGAGAGACCCAGTACTTC. V is TRBV30 and J is TRBJ2-5, with a possible D match to TRBD1 (6 bases). Trimming cost V 8 bases and J 4 bases, with 17 bases left between them. The CDR3 covers 13 residues. Germline CDR1 is GTSNPN and CDR2 is SVGIG (reference sequence). The whole variable domain, filled in from reference TRBV30 and TRBJ2-5, reads SQTIHQWPATLVQPVGSPLSLECTVEGTSNPNLYWYRQAAGRGLQLLFYSVGIGQISSEVPQNLSASRPQDRQFILSSKKLLLSDSGFYLCARSGHRGETQYFGPGTRLLVL.